The T cell receptor (beta chain) under discussion was sequenced for a study of prognosis after radiotherapy for stage I lung cancer. Study results and limitations: Patients who went on to get distant metastases had lower Shannon entropy after stereotactic body radiation therapy. Patients without metastases reportedly showed TRBV and TRBJ gene usage unlike that of patients with metastases. A fall in unique TCR clone counts followed stereotactic body radiation therapy, with medians of around 10,000 versus 6,900.

The CDR3 sequence is 15 residues long. The V gene lost 2 bases and the J gene lost 5 bases, with 16 bases spanning the gap. CDR1 DFQATT and CDR2 SNEGSKA come from the germline V gene (reference sequence). For each of two time points, a six-milliliter draw of peripheral blood was taken. At least ten counts were recorded for this clonotype. Antigen specificity is unknown. TCR beta CDR3 was amplified from genomic DNA by two-round multiplex PCR. Round one of PCR was performed, and it used primers specific to each TRBV and TRBJ gene. TCRdb fed the multiplex PCR reads into MiXCR, producing one record per CDR3 protein. In the table there are around 30,000 distinct CDR3 sequences, 25% to 40% of which are singletons.

The rearrangement links TRBV20-1 to TRBJ2-1; TRBD1 is a possible D gene (5 bases). The TCR sequence derives from a donor at least 50 years old with non-small cell lung cancer. Sequencing was performed on PBMCs, taken before or after stereotactic body radiation therapy (not recorded which). The CDR3 sequence: CSARKSGMRNNEQFF. The DNA for the CDR3 is TGCAGTGCTAGAAAGTCAGGGATGAGGAACAATGAGCAGTTCTTC.